This is a list of T cell receptor beta chains from one sample in a study of blood T cells in healthy people across ages. TCRdb ran MiXCR on the 5' RACE reads and lists one entry per CDR3 protein. The sample lists about 1.7 million distinct CDR3 sequences; roughly 30% were seen once. The sequencing sample was made of blood. The receptors stem from a woman in her 30s in good health. Both conserved end residues are part of each CDR3. The D gene is left open where the match is weak. Where a row states a size, it is once, few, many or the class of an expanded clone; other rows omit it.

CDR3aa,CDR3nt,d_gene,v_gene,abundance,j_gene
CAWRAGSRFNEQFF,TGTGCCTGGAGAGCGGGATCGAGATTTAATGAGCAGTTCTTC,TRBD2,TRBV30,-,TRBJ2-1
CASSYAGTANTEAFF,TGTGCCAGCAGTTACGCCGGGACAGCGAACACTGAAGCTTTCTTT,TRBD1,TRBV6-5,-,TRBJ1-1
CASGLLVTADTQYF,TGTGCCAGCGGCTTACTAGTGACCGCAGATACGCAGTATTTT,-,TRBV2,-,TRBJ2-3
CASKVMTQQETQYF,TGTGCCTCTAAAGTTATGACTCAACAAGAGACCCAGTACTTC,-,TRBV2,-,TRBJ2-5
CAPIPGYRQETQYF,TGTGCCCCCATTCCGGGATACAGACAAGAGACCCAGTACTTC,-,TRBV10-3,-,TRBJ2-5
CASPREPGGGYNEQFF,TGTGCCAGCCCCCGGGAACCGGGAGGGGGTTACAATGAGCAGTTCTTC,TRBD2,TRBV11-2,few,TRBJ2-1
CSARDGEGGGQETQYF,TGCAGTGCTAGAGATGGAGAAGGGGGGGGGCAAGAGACCCAGTACTTC,-,TRBV20-1,-,TRBJ2-5
CASSLGADIRTGELFF,TGCGCCAGCAGCTTGGGAGCGGACATCCGCACCGGGGAGCTGTTTTTT,-,TRBV5-1,few,TRBJ2-2
CSVGLSGDTADTQYF,TGCAGCGTTGGTCTTAGCGGGGATACGGCCGATACGCAGTATTTT,TRBD2,TRBV29-1,many,TRBJ2-3
CSAINRDWIKNYEQYF,TGCAGTGCAATTAACCGGGACTGGATTAAAAACTACGAGCAGTACTTC,-,TRBV20-1,few,TRBJ2-7
CASSEQSSINYGYTF,TGTGCCAGCAGCGAACAGTCCTCCATCAACTATGGCTACACCTTC,-,TRBV11-2,-,TRBJ1-2
CAISESGDLLEAFF,TGTGCCATCAGTGAGTCGGGGGACCTCCTTGAAGCTTTCTTT,-,TRBV10-3,-,TRBJ1-1
CASSLVAGIYEQYF,TGTGCCAGCAGCTTGGTAGCGGGTATCTACGAGCAGTACTTC,TRBD2,TRBV5-5,many,TRBJ2-7
CASSGGSRGTGELFF,TGTGCCAGCAGCGGCGGCTCCCGAGGCACCGGGGAGCTGTTTTTT,-,TRBV6-4,few,TRBJ2-2
CASSPRTADNEKLFF,TGTGCCAGCTCACCACGGACAGCCGATAATGAAAAACTGTTTTTT,-,TRBV18,-,TRBJ1-4